A single sample gave rise to the 26 T cell receptor beta chains below, sequenced in a study of blood T cell repertoires in COVID-19 (TCRdb year 2020). Libraries came from the immunoSEQ multiplex PCR assay. TCRdb's version of the immuneACCESS table is confined to in-frame rearrangements and falls short of the full clone set. An unresolved V gene accounts for under half of the shortfall where checked; the remainder is of unknown origin. The sample has about 210,000 clones on record, more than 70% of them singletons. Less than 3.5% of the sample is in the top ten clones. The sample consisted of peripheral blood. These receptors all come from a man aged 50 to 60 with active or convalescent COVID-19.

The chain uses TRBV9 and TRBJ2-7; TRBD1 might be the D (6 bases). In germline, CDR1 is SGDLS, CDR2 YYNGEE. This CDR3 is built from 15 residues. Trimming took off 4 bases at V and 1 base at J, with 15 bases between the two ends. CDR3 DNA: TGTGCCAGCAGCCCAGAACCGGGACAATCCTACGAGCAGTACTTC. Protein: CASSPEPGQSYEQYF.

The rearrangement joins TRBV5-4 to TRBJ2-2, with 7 bases lining up with TRBD1. Germline V CDR1 and CDR2: SGHNT, YYREEE (reference sequence). CDR3 length: 16 residues. J lost 1 base, V lost 5 bases, and 8 bases had no gene match. The CDR3 spells CASRDEGQQNTGELFF. CDR3 nucleotides: TGTGCCAGCAGGGATGAGGGACAGCAGAACACCGGGGAGCTGTTTTTT.

The V and J genes are TRBV5-1 and TRBJ1-1, with 11 bases aligning to TRBD1. The CDR3 length is 15 residues. Trimming at V came to 3 bases and at J to 1 base, leaving 2 bases not matched to a gene. CDR1 is SGHRS, CDR2 YFSETQ, per germline. The CDR3 DNA is TGCGCCAGCAGCTATGGACAGGGGGCGAACACTGAAGCTTTCTTT. Translating gives CASSYGQGANTEAFF.

The chain has TRBV7-3 and TRBJ1-1; D ambiguous. V was pared by 2 bases and J by 1 base, with 5 bases between. This CDR3 spans 13 amino acids. Germline CDR1 reads SGHTA; CDR2 reads FQGTGA. CDR3: CASSLARNTEAFF. The CDR3 region has the DNA TGTGCCAGCAGCTTAGCCAGGAACACTGAAGCTTTCTTT.

The sample holds a few counts of this clone. The chain is built from TRBV6-6 and TRBJ1-1; D is uncertain. The CDR3 spans 12 residues. Looked up from germline, CDR1 is MNHNY and CDR2 is SVGAGI (reference sequence). V was trimmed by 2 bases and J by 8 bases, leaving 9 bases between them. The CDR3 DNA is TGTGCCAGCAGTTACGGGGAGTTGGAAGCTTTCTTT. Protein product: CASSYGELEAFF.

V gene TRBV9 combines with J gene TRBJ2-7; 9 positions agree with TRBD1. Germline V gene data show CDR1 as SGDLS and CDR2 as YYNGEE. J gave up 6 bases and V 0 bases, and 10 bases lay outside the gene matches. This CDR3 comprises 16 residues. The CDR3 reads CASSVVSGQDRGEQYF. The CDR3 bases are TGTGCCAGCAGCGTAGTGAGTGGGCAGGACAGGGGCGAGCAGTACTTC.

This clone was counted a single time. The chain joins TRBV30 to TRBJ1-6; possible D gene TRBD1, 5 bases. Deletions cut 8 bases from V and 7 bases from J, with 15 bases between. The length of the CDR3 is 13 residues. Per germline, CDR1 GTSNPN and CDR2 SVGIG (reference sequence). CDR3 protein: CAVGRWGNSPLHF. CDR3 coding DNA: TGTGCCGTGGGGCGCTGGGGAAATTCACCCCTCCACTTT.

CDR3 in amino acids: CASTLRLADLQETQYF. In DNA, the CDR3 is TGTGCCAGCACCTTACGACTAGCAGACCTCCAAGAGACCCAGTACTTC. The chain employs TRBV28 and TRBJ2-5; 7 nucleotides match TRBD2. CDR1 MDHEN and CDR2 SYDVKM come from the germline V gene. The CDR3 runs 16 residues. Trimming removed 7 bases from V and 1 base from J; junction bases left unmatched: 12. The entire variable domain, with the rest obtained from reference TRBV28 and TRBJ2-5, is as follows: DVKVTQSSRYLVKRTGEKVFLECVQDMDHENMFWYRQDPGLGLRLIYFSYDVKMKEKGDIPEGYSVSREKKERFSLILESASTNQTSMYLCASTLRLADLQETQYFGPGTRLLVL.

The V call is TRBV30, the J call TRBJ1-1; maybe TRBD1 (5 bases). The germline V gene encodes CDR1 GTSNPN and CDR2 SVGIG (reference sequence). V was cut by 0 bases and J by 0 bases, with 23 bases left in between. The CDR3 sequence is 19 residues long. Written as DNA, the CDR3 is TGTGCCTGGAGTGTCTCACGGGGGGGTCCTTACAGGATGAACACTGAAGCTTTCTTT. Translation: CAWSVSRGGPYRMNTEAFF.

The chain joins TRBV28 to TRBJ2-7; D perhaps matches TRBD1 (5 bases). Trimming stripped 5 bases from V and 2 bases from J, with 10 bases between. CDR3 length: 13 amino acids. Looked up from germline, CDR1 is MDHEN and CDR2 is SYDVKM. The CDR3 DNA reads TGTGCCAGCAGTCCTACAGGAACCTACGAGCAGTACTTC. Protein: CASSPTGTYEQYF. Full variable domain (remainder filled in from reference TRBV28 and TRBJ2-7): DVKVTQSSRYLVKRTGEKVFLECVQDMDHENMFWYRQDPGLGLRLIYFSYDVKMKEKGDIPEGYSVSREKKERFSLILESASTNQTSMYLCASSPTGTYEQYFGPGTRLTVT.

The CDR3 sequence is CASSQVTGTGGLGYTF. The DNA of the CDR3 is TGTGCCAGCAGCCAAGTGACCGGGACAGGGGGCCTTGGCTACACCTTC. V gene TRBV4-2 combines with J gene TRBJ1-2; 12 positions match TRBD1. The CDR3 covers 16 residues. The V gene end was trimmed by 1 base and the J gene end by 7 bases; junction bases not matched to a gene: 7. Germline V gene lookup returns CDR1 LGHNA and CDR2 YNFKEQ.

The chain employs TRBV19 and TRBJ1-1; D might be TRBD1 (6 bases). Germline V lookup: CDR1 LNHDA, CDR2 SQIVND (reference sequence). The CDR3 contains 14 residues. V lost 9 bases and J lost 4, with 18 bases in between. The CDR3: CASTHTGGLTEAFF. The DNA of the CDR3 is TGTGCCAGCACCCATACGGGGGGGCTCACTGAAGCTTTCTTT.

The genes are TRBV6-5 and TRBJ2-1, with a weak D call TRBD2 (6 bases). V was shortened by 7 bases and J by 9 bases, with 19 bases between the two germline ends. CDR1 MNHEY and CDR2 SVGAGI come from the germline V gene. The CDR3 is made up of 14 amino acids. This CDR3 reads CASIRIRGSGEQFF. CDR3 in DNA: TGTGCCAGCATTAGGATCCGGGGGTCCGGTGAGCAGTTCTTC.

This chain uses TRBV6-2 or TRBV6-3 with TRBJ1-1; 7 bases are shared with TRBD1. The V segment lost 4 bases and the J segment 10 bases; nucleotides outside the gene matches: 15. The CDR3 spans 15 residues. The germline V gene encodes CDR1 MNHEY and CDR2 SVGEGT. In nucleotides, the CDR3 is TGTGCCAGCAGTTCAACCGCAAGACAGGGAGAGGGAGCTTTCTTT. Protein sequence: CASSSTARQGEGAFF.

This clone was recorded a few times. The same CDR3 also results from other DNA sequences found in this sample. V is TRBV5-1 and J is TRBJ2-7, with D possibly matching TRBD2 (5 bases). CDR1 is SGHRS, CDR2 YFSETQ, per germline. There are 13 residues in the CDR3. V gave up 0 bases and J gave up 2 bases, with 6 bases separating them. The CDR3: CASSLERAYEQYF. DNA for the CDR3: TGCGCCAGCAGCTTGGAGAGGGCCTACGAGCAGTACTTC. Together with reference TRBV5-1 and TRBJ2-7, the CDR3 gives the full variable domain: KAGVTQTPRYLIKTRGQQVTLSCSPISGHRSVSWYQQTPGQGLQFLFEYFSETQRNKGNFPGRFSGRQFSNSRSEMNVSTLELGDSALYLCASSLERAYEQYFGPGTRLTVT.

This chain links TRBV4-3 with TRBJ1-3, with a possible D match to TRBD1 (5 bases). The V end was cut by 2 bases, the J end by 1 base, with 9 bases between. CDR1 is LGHNA and CDR2 is YSLEER in the germline V gene. The CDR3 is 15 amino acids. CDR3 in amino acids: CASSQTRESGNTIYF. CDR3 nucleotides: TGCGCCAGCAGCCAAACCAGGGAATCTGGAAACACCATATATTTT.

The chain combines TRBV11-2 with TRBJ2-7; 11 nucleotides match TRBD1. The J segment lost 3 bases and the V segment lost 1 base, leaving 5 bases of the junction unmatched. The CDR3 loop spans 16 amino acids. Germline CDR1 is SGHAT and CDR2 is FQNNGV. As DNA, the CDR3 is TGTGCCAGCAGCTTAGCGGGACAGGGGGAGAACTACGAGCAGTACTTC. This codes for CASSLAGQGENYEQYF. The whole variable domain, remainder taken from reference TRBV11-2 and TRBJ2-7, is EAGVAQSPRYKIIEKRQSVAFWCNPISGHATLYWYQQILGQGPKLLIQFQNNGVVDDSQLPKDRFSAERLKGVDSTLKIQPAKLEDSAVYLCASSLAGQGENYEQYFGPGTRLTVT.

The gene calls are TRBV9 and TRBJ2-3, with TRBD2 identical over 13 bases. Per germline, CDR1 SGDLS and CDR2 YYNGEE. Unmatched junction bases numbered 12, after V lost 3 bases and J lost 5 bases. CDR3 length: 18 amino acids. The DNA for the CDR3 is TGTGCCAGCAGCGCTGCAGCCGGACTAGCGGGAGTGGGAGATACGCAGTATTTT. It specifies CASSAAAGLAGVGDTQYF.

The J gene is TRBJ2-7, the V gene TRBV7-2; D gene unclear. The germline V gene has CDR1 SGHTA and CDR2 FQGNSA. The CDR3 contains 14 residues. V was pared by 1 base and J by 4 bases, with 11 bases between. The CDR3 region has the DNA TGTGCCAGCAGCTTAGACCTGGCCGGGTACGAGCAGTACTTC. Protein sequence: CASSLDLAGYEQYF.

The chain combines TRBV24-1 with TRBJ1-2; D call uncertain. Deletions cut 7 bases from V and 0 bases from J, with 5 bases between. CDR3 size: 12 residues. The V gene's germline CDR1 is KGHDR and CDR2 SFDVKD. This chain's CDR3 is CATSRSNYGYTF. In nucleotides, the CDR3 is TGTGCCACCAGCCGTTCTAACTATGGCTACACCTTC.

This chain connects TRBV28 to TRBJ1-1, with D unresolved. This CDR3 has 15 residues. Germline CDR1 reads MDHEN; CDR2 reads SYDVKM. Between the trimmed V and J ends, which lost 2 bases and 1 base, there was a span of 11 bases. DNA of the CDR3: TGTGCCAGCAGTTTACTCACAGAAGGGAACACTGAAGCTTTCTTT. Its protein product is CASSLLTEGNTEAFF.

This chain uses TRBV5-5 with TRBJ2-4; D gene ambiguous. This CDR3 contains 14 residues. Trimming cost V 3 bases and J 9 bases, with 16 bases left between them. Germline values: CDR1 SGHKS, CDR2 YYEKEE (reference sequence). CDR3 sequence: CASSSNHGSGIQYF. The CDR3 bases are TGTGCCAGCAGCTCCAACCACGGCTCGGGCATTCAGTACTTC.

V is TRBV7-3 and J is TRBJ2-2; D is unclear. Trimming took 6 bases from V and 5 from J, leaving 10 bases between them. Germline V gene lookup returns CDR1 SGHTA and CDR2 FQGTGA. CDR3 length: 13 residues. The CDR3 coding sequence is TGTGCCAGCAGGGTAGATCGAACCGGGGAGCTGTTTTTT. This gives the protein CASRVDRTGELFF.

A few counts support this clone. This chain connects TRBV12-3 or TRBV12-4 to TRBJ1-3; D remains ambiguous. The CDR3 length is 13 residues. With 3 bases removed from V and 4 bases from J, the gap between germline ends came to 7 bases. The CDR3 DNA reads TGTGCCAGCAGTTTTTCCAGGGGAAACACCATATATTTT. Translation: CASSFSRGNTIYF.

This chain joins TRBV19 and TRBJ1-4, with 9 bases fitting TRBD1. V shed 5 bases and J 8 bases; nucleotides not matched to a gene: 6. Germline V gene sequence: CDR1 LNHDA, CDR2 SQIVND (reference sequence). The CDR3 is made up of 14 amino acids. As DNA, the CDR3 is TGTGCCAGTAGTCGTCGGACAGGGGACGAAAAACTGTTTTTT. This sequence encodes CASSRRTGDEKLFF.

V is TRBV5-6 and J is TRBJ1-6; no clear D. This CDR3 comprises 16 residues. Per the germline V gene, CDR1 is SGHDT and CDR2 is YYEEEE. Trimming cost V 3 bases and J 3 bases, with 13 bases left between them. The CDR3 DNA follows: TGTGCCAGCAGCTGGGGAGGAGGGAGCTATAATTCACCCCTCCACTTT. This codes for CASSWGGGSYNSPLHF. Complete variable domain (other parts from reference TRBV5-6 and TRBJ1-6): DAGVTQSPTHLIKTRGQQVTLRCSPKSGHDTVSWYQQALGQGPQFIFQYYEEEERQRGNFPDRFSGHQFPNYSSELNVNALLLGDSALYLCASSWGGGSYNSPLHFGNGTRLTVT.